These 32 T cell receptor beta chains came from one sample sequenced in a study of cytomegalovirus exposure and HLA in healthy donors. PCR employed 60 Vbeta and 13 Jbeta primers. The protocol was immunoSEQ multiplex PCR, while the TCRdb copy is restricted to in-frame clones and leaves out a portion. This repertoire shows 55,000 to 70,000 clones, around two thirds found once; its top ten account for approximately 20%. Sequenced material: PBMCs. The receptors derive from a woman aged 60 to 75 in good health and CMV-seropositive.

This clone was seen more than once but under ten times. The J gene is TRBJ1-5, the V gene TRBV29-1; 9 bases line up with TRBD1. The CDR3 runs to 15 residues. J was trimmed by 3 bases and V by 6 bases; bases with no gene match: 9. Germline CDR1 SQVTM, CDR2 ANQGSEA. CDR3 loop: CSVGAGTGTNQPQHF. CDR3 bases: TGCAGCGTGGGGGCCGGGACAGGGACCAATCAGCCCCAGCATTTT.

The J gene is TRBJ1-2, the V gene TRBV29-1; D remains ambiguous. This CDR3 has 16 amino acids. From germline, CDR1 is SQVTM and CDR2 ANQGSEA. V dropped 4 bases and J dropped 4 bases, with 22 bases sitting between them. The chain's CDR3 is CSVGFYHSTKSYGYTF. The CDR3 DNA is TGCAGCGTTGGGTTTTATCACAGTACAAAAAGCTATGGCTACACCTTC.

This clone was counted between two and nine times. The chain links TRBV7-2 to TRBJ1-4; 7 bases fit TRBD1. The CDR3 runs to 15 residues. The germline V gene encodes CDR1 SGHTA and CDR2 FQGNSA. V was pared by 5 bases and J by 8 bases, with 11 bases of the junction left unmatched. The CDR3 region has the DNA TGTGCCAGCAGCCCGACAGGGAGTCCCTACGAAAAACTGTTTTTT. Its protein product is CASSPTGSPYEKLFF.

The J gene is TRBJ1-3, the V gene TRBV6-5; D is undetermined. CDR1 and CDR2 from the germline V gene are MNHEY and SVGAGI. V was pared by 11 bases and J by 0 bases, with 14 bases between. There are 14 residues in the CDR3. The CDR3 here is CAAGRFNSGNTIYF. For the CDR3, the DNA is TGTGCCGCGGGCCGGTTCAACTCTGGAAACACCATATATTTT.

CDR3 nucleotide sequence: TGCGCCAGCAGGGAGGGACAGATGAACACTGAAGCTTTCTTT. This encodes CASREGQMNTEAFF. The genes are TRBV5-1 and TRBJ1-1, with 7 bases that match TRBD1. Germline CDR1 and CDR2: SGHRS and YFSETQ. The CDR3 loop spans 14 amino acids. Trimming took 5 bases from V and 0 from J; bases not matched to a gene: 4. The full variable domain, rest sourced from reference TRBV5-1 and TRBJ1-1, is KAGVTQTPRYLIKTRGQQVTLSCSPISGHRSVSWYQQTPGQGLQFLFEYFSETQRNKGNFPGRFSGRQFSNSRSEMNVSTLELGDSALYLCASREGQMNTEAFFGQGTRLTVV.

The chain is built from TRBV7-2 and TRBJ2-1, with D possibly being TRBD1 (8 bases). This CDR3 contains 15 residues. CDR1 SGHTA and CDR2 FQGNSA come from the germline V gene. Between the trimmed V and J ends, which lost 5 bases and 6 bases, there was a span of 17 bases. The CDR3 sequence is CASSPLTGEGNEQFF. Here the CDR3 DNA reads TGTGCCAGCAGCCCTTTGACAGGGGAGGGCAATGAGCAGTTCTTC.

This chain uses TRBV10-3 with TRBJ1-3, with 10 bases fitting TRBD1. From germline, CDR1 is ENHRY and CDR2 SYGVKD. The length of the CDR3 is 16 residues. V dropped 6 bases and J dropped 7; count of bases not matched to a gene: 12. The chain's CDR3 is CAIRALGDRGSNTIYF. The DNA of the CDR3 is TGTGCCATCAGAGCTTTAGGGGACAGGGGTTCGAACACCATATATTTT.

This clone has only a few counts. The gene calls are TRBV11-3 and TRBJ1-1; 9 bases align to TRBD1. Per germline, CDR1 SGHNT and CDR2 YENEEA. Trimming removed 2 bases from V and 10 bases from J; junction bases left unmatched: 5. CDR3 length: 13 residues. Here the CDR3 reads CASSLKPQGAAFF. For the CDR3, the DNA is TGTGCCAGCAGCTTAAAACCACAGGGGGCAGCTTTCTTT.

The chain uses TRBV9 and TRBJ2-5; TRBD1 aligns across 9 bases. Germline CDR1 SGDLS, CDR2 YYNGEE. The CDR3 totals 15 residues. V shed 2 bases, J shed 1 base, and the junction held 3 bases outside the gene matches. The CDR3 DNA is TGTGCCAGCAGCGTGACAGGGGGTGTCCAAGAGACCCAGTACTTC. Protein sequence: CASSVTGGVQETQYF.

This clone came up once. V is TRBV6-5 and J is TRBJ1-2; D ambiguous. The V end was cut by 7 bases, the J end by 4 bases, with 13 bases between. Germline CDR1 MNHEY, CDR2 SVGAGI. CDR3 length equals 13 residues. This CDR3 is CASTPSAGYGYTF. The CDR3 nucleotides read TGTGCCAGCACCCCCTCAGCGGGCTATGGCTACACCTTC.

The V call is TRBV7-9, the J call TRBJ1-2; D is unclear. This CDR3 has 12 amino acids. Trimming removed 0 bases at V and 13 bases at J, with 12 bases between. Per germline, CDR1 SEHNR and CDR2 FQNEAQ (reference sequence). This CDR3 is CASSLAPGEGTF. As DNA, the CDR3 is TGTGCCAGCAGCTTAGCGCCCGGGGAAGGCACCTTC.

V gene TRBV14 combines with J gene TRBJ1-1; 9 nucleotides align to TRBD1. Germline CDR1 reads SGHDN; CDR2 reads FVKESK. The CDR3 is 15 amino acids. With V trimmed by 3 bases and J by 8 bases, 10 bases remained unmatched. In nucleotides, the CDR3 is TGTGCCAGCAGCCAGTATACAGGGGGCGCCGAGGAAGCTTTCTTT. Amino acids: CASSQYTGGAEEAFF.

DNA of the CDR3: TGTGCCAGCAGCTCCATGTCGGGCACTGAAGCTTTCTTT. It translates to CASSSMSGTEAFF. The V call is TRBV7-2, the J call TRBJ1-1, with D unclear. This CDR3 spans 13 amino acids. Germline V gene lookup returns CDR1 SGHTA and CDR2 FQGNSA. Trimming shortened V by 4 bases and J by 4 bases, and 10 bases separated the two germline ends.

The rearrangement uses TRBV5-1 and TRBJ1-5; D may be TRBD1 (5 bases). Between the trimmed V and J ends, which lost 1 base and 0 bases, there was a span of 5 bases. In germline, CDR1 is SGHRS, CDR2 YFSETQ. This CDR3 contains 14 residues. The CDR3, as DNA: TGCGCCAGCAGCTTGACAGGTAGCAATCAGCCCCAGCATTTT. Protein: CASSLTGSNQPQHF.

CDR3 DNA: TGTGCCAGCACCGGTAGAGGGTTACCGAACACTGAAGCTTTCTTT. Translation gives CASTGRGLPNTEAFF. The chain has TRBV6-1 and TRBJ1-1; D remains unclear. Trimming pared 7 bases from V and 1 base from J, leaving 16 bases between. The CDR3 contains 15 residues. From germline, CDR1 is MNHNS and CDR2 SASEGT.

About this clone itself: One end of the junction fails to match germline, which may point to a read error. The chain recombines TRBV7-7 with TRBJ2-5, with D possibly being TRBD1 (5 bases). This CDR3 has 14 residues. The germline gives CDR1 SSHAT, CDR2 FNYEAQ (reference sequence). DNA of the CDR3: TGTGCTAGCAGCTTAGGACAAGCCCAAGAGACCCAGTACTTC. This encodes CASSLGQAQETQYF.

The sample holds a few counts of this clone. J is TRBJ2-7 and V is TRBV7-2; D might be TRBD2 (5 bases). The CDR3 runs to 14 residues. V was shortened by 2 bases and J by 5 bases, with 13 bases between the two germline ends. Germline CDR1 is SGHTA and CDR2 is FQGNSA. The CDR3: CASSLIGGIDEQYF. In nucleotides, the CDR3 is TGTGCCAGCAGCTTAATCGGAGGTATCGACGAGCAGTACTTC.

This clone was counted once. J is TRBJ1-1 and V is TRBV2; maybe TRBD1 (5 bases). CDR3 size: 15 residues. With 2 bases removed from V and 5 bases from J, the gap between germline ends came to 15 bases. CDR1 and CDR2 (germline): SNHLY, FYNNEI. CDR3 region: CASSEQLGVGTEAFF. The DNA of the CDR3 is TGTGCCAGCAGTGAACAATTAGGGGTAGGGACTGAAGCTTTCTTT.

V usage is TRBV2 and J usage is TRBJ1-6; D ambiguous. The V and J ends lost 7 bases and 5 bases respectively, with 12 bases between them. CDR3 length equals 14 residues. Looked up from germline, CDR1 is SNHLY and CDR2 is FYNNEI. In nucleotides, the CDR3 is TGTGCCAGCATTATCCCCCAGGATAATTCACCCCTCCACTTT. This gives the protein CASIIPQDNSPLHF. The entire variable domain, with the rest obtained from reference TRBV2 and TRBJ1-6, is as follows: EPEVTQTPSHQVTQMGQEVILRCVPISNHLYFYWYRQILGQKVEFLVSFYNNEISEKSEIFDDQFSVERPDGSNFTLKIRSTKLEDSAMYFCASIIPQDNSPLHFGNGTRLTVT.

This clone was seen once. J is TRBJ2-5 and V is TRBV19, with TRBD1 identical over 7 bases. The J call may be in error: the DNA end matches TRBJ2-7 better. The CDR3 has 14 residues. Germline V gene data show CDR1 as LNHDA and CDR2 as SQIVND (reference sequence). CDR3 residues: CASSLDRSSYEQYF. CDR3 nucleotides: TGTGCCAGTAGTCTGGACAGGAGCTCCTACGAGCAGTACTTC.

A note on this clone: Germline is not matched at one junction end, which may reflect a read error. V gene TRBV6-6 combines with J gene TRBJ2-7; 7 positions agree with TRBD1. The germline V gene has CDR1 MNHNY and CDR2 SVGAGI (reference sequence). The CDR3 has 15 amino acids. In DNA form, the CDR3 reads TGTACCAGCAGTTTAAGGGGGCCCGGGTCCTACGAGCAGTACTTC. This sequence encodes CTSSLRGPGSYEQYF.

The sample holds a few counts of this clone. The V and J genes are TRBV27 and TRBJ2-2, with unresolved D. The CDR3 extends over 16 amino acids. The V end was cut by 5 bases, the J end by 3 bases, with 16 bases between. The germline V gene encodes CDR1 MNHEY and CDR2 SMNVEV (reference sequence). The CDR3 sequence is CASSPIDEVDTGELFF. The CDR3 coding sequence is TGTGCCAGCAGTCCGATAGACGAGGTCGACACCGGGGAGCTGTTTTTT.

This chain links TRBV10-3 with TRBJ2-7; D call uncertain. CDR3 length: 16 amino acids. Germline CDR1 ENHRY, CDR2 SYGVKD. V was clipped by 2 bases and J by 0 bases, with 14 bases between them. The CDR3 DNA sequence: TGTGCCATCAGTGAGGGCCCATCTCAAAGCTCCTACGAGCAGTACTTC. It encodes CAISEGPSQSSYEQYF.

The chain combines TRBV30 with TRBJ1-4; 8 bases agree with TRBD1. This CDR3 has 13 amino acids. V shed 8 bases, J shed 8 bases, and the junction held 10 bases outside the gene matches. In germline, CDR1 is GTSNPN, CDR2 SVGIG (reference sequence). The CDR3 DNA is TGTGCCCACCCGGACAGGGATGGGGAAAAACTGTTTTTT. This encodes CAHPDRDGEKLFF.

The V gene is TRBV4-1, the J gene TRBJ2-3; 8 bases are shared with TRBD2. Germline assignment: CDR1 MGHRA and CDR2 YSYEKL. The CDR3 has 18 amino acids. V lost 4 bases, J lost 0 bases, and 12 bases stayed unmatched. The CDR3 DNA sequence: TGCGCCAGCAGCCGGAGGGCGGGGGGCACTTCTAGCACAGATACGCAGTATTTT. Its protein is CASSRRAGGTSSTDTQYF.

The chain recombines TRBV5-6 with TRBJ2-5; 7 bases are shared with TRBD1. Per the germline V gene, CDR1 is SGHDT and CDR2 is YYEEEE. The CDR3 totals 14 residues. V shed 4 bases and J 4 bases; nucleotides not matched to a gene: 7. The CDR3 loop reads CASSATDRIETQYF. CDR3 DNA sequence: TGTGCCAGCAGCGCAACGGACAGGATAGAGACCCAGTACTTC.

The chain carries TRBV18 and TRBJ1-1, with TRBD1 as a possible D gene (6 bases). The CDR3 has 14 residues. Trimming pared 2 bases from V and 5 bases from J, leaving 12 bases between. The germline V gene encodes CDR1 KGHSH and CDR2 LQKENI. CDR3 protein: CASSPRATGTEAFF. The CDR3 DNA is TGTGCCAGCTCACCAAGAGCTACAGGGACTGAAGCTTTCTTT.

The CDR3 coding sequence is TGTGCCAGCAGCCAGGGGTCGGGGGGGCCGAGAGAGACCCAGTACTTC. It encodes CASSQGSGGPRETQYF. The chain recombines TRBV4-2 with TRBJ2-5, with 8 nucleotides matching TRBD2. CDR3 size: 16 residues. CDR1 and CDR2 (germline): LGHNA, YNFKEQ. The junction had 10 bases not matched to a gene; V was cut back by 3 bases and J by 4 bases.

The J gene is TRBJ2-3, the V gene TRBV12-5, with D perhaps matching TRBD2 (5 bases). The CDR3 contains 14 residues. The germline V and J ends were trimmed by 7 bases and 3 bases, with 14 bases remaining between them. Germline V gives CDR1 LGHNT, CDR2 FRNRAP. The CDR3 DNA reads as TGTGCTAGTGCCCGCGGGCTAGCTACAGATACGCAGTATTTT. Protein: CASARGLATDTQYF. The complete variable domain, with remaining parts taken from reference TRBV12-5 and TRBJ2-3, reads DARVTQTPRHKVTEMGQEVTMRCQPILGHNTVFWYRQTMMQGLELLAYFRNRAPLDDSGMPKDRFSAEMPDATLATLKIQPSEPRDSAVYFCASARGLATDTQYFGPGTRLTVL.

This rearrangement joins TRBV14 to TRBJ2-7, with D possibly TRBD2 on 7 matching bases. Deletions cut 4 bases from V and 6 bases from J, with 31 bases between. Germline assignment: CDR1 SGHDN and CDR2 FVKESK. The CDR3 runs 19 residues. The DNA for the CDR3 is TGTGCCAGCAGCCTGCTCACCGAAGGGGGGGGTCCCGGAGACGGCGAGCAGTACTTC. Translating gives CASSLLTEGGGPGDGEQYF. The full variable domain, its missing parts supplied by reference TRBV14 and TRBJ2-7, is EAGVTQFPSHSVIEKGQTVTLRCDPISGHDNLYWYRRVMGKEIKFLLHFVKESKQDESGMPNNRFLAERTGGTYSTLKVQPAELEDSGVYFCASSLLTEGGGPGDGEQYFGPGTRLTVT.

The chain combines TRBV5-1 with TRBJ2-2; possibly TRBD2 for D (6 bases). CDR1 is SGHRS, CDR2 YFSETQ, per germline. The V end lost 3 bases, the J end lost 1 base, and 10 bases lay between the germline ends. This CDR3 has 15 residues. The CDR3 region is CASSWDSLNTGELFF. The DNA of the CDR3 is TGCGCCAGCAGCTGGGACTCCTTGAACACCGGGGAGCTGTTTTTT.

This chain uses TRBV5-1 with TRBJ1-1; D ambiguous. The CDR3 sequence is 13 residues long. The germline gives CDR1 SGHRS, CDR2 YFSETQ. V was clipped by 4 bases and J by 0 bases, with 7 bases between them. CDR3: CASSQVMNTEAFF. CDR3 sequence (DNA): TGCGCCAGCAGCCAGGTTATGAACACTGAAGCTTTCTTT.